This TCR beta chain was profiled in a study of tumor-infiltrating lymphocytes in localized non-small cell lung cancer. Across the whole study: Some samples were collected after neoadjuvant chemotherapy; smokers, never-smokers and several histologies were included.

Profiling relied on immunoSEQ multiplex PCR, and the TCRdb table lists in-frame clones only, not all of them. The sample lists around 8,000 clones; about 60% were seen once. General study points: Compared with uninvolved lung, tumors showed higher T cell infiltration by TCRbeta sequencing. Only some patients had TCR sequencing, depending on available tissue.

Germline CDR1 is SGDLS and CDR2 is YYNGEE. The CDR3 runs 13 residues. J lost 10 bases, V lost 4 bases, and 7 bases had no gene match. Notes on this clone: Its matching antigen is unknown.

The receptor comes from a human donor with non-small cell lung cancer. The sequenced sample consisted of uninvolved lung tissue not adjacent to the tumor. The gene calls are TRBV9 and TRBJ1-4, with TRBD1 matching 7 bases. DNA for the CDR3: TGTGCCAGCAGCACCCGACAGGGTGGAAAACTGTTTTTT. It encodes CASSTRQGGKLFF.